The source of this T cell receptor beta chain is a study of CD8 T cells in ankylosing spondylitis. Preparation of TCR beta libraries was done by quantitative 5'-RACE with molecular barcodes. MiXCR, applied by TCRdb to the 5' RACE reads, yields one record per CDR3 protein. The data show tens of thousands of distinct CDR3 sequences, more than 25% seen once. Whole-study findings and limits: Seven or eight highly homologous variants formed a TCR beta motif that appeared characteristic of ankylosing spondylitis blood. Several of the motif variants were reported before in synovial fluid and blood from reactive arthritis. From matched ankylosing spondylitis synovial fluid, disease-linked clones were reportedly recovered at significantly enriched levels.

As regards this clonotype: Its specificity is unknown.

The CDR3 has 16 residues. Germline V CDR1 and CDR2: SSHAT, FNYEAQ (reference sequence). J was trimmed by 6 bases and V by 6 bases; bases with no gene match: 11. The source material was blood, either unsorted or a sorted T cell fraction (not recorded which). The TCR was taken from a male donor with ankylosing spondylitis or in good health (not recorded which). The rearrangement links TRBV7-7 to TRBJ2-2, with 9 bases identical to TRBD1. CDR3 protein: CASRNPGQGIAGELFF. As DNA, the CDR3 is TGTGCCAGCAGGAATCCGGGACAGGGAATCGCCGGGGAGCTGTTTTTT.